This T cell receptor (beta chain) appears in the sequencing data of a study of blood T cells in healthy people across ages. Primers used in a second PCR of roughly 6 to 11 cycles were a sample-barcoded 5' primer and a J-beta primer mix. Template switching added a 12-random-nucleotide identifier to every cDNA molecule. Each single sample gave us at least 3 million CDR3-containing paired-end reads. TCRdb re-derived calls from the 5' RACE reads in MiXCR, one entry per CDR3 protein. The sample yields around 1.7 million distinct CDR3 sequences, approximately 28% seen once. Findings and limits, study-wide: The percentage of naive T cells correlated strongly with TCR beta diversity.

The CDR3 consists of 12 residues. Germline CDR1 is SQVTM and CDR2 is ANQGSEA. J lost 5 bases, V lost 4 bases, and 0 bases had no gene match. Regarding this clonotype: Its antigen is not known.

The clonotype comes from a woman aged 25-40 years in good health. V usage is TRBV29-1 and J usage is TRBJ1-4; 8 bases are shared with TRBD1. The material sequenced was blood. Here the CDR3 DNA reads TGCAGCGTTGCAGGGGGCAATGAAAAACTGTTTTTT. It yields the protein CSVAGGNEKLFF. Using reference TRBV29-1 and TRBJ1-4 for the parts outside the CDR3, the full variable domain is SAVISQKPSRDICQRGTSLTIQCQVDSQVTMMFWYRQQPGQSLTLIATANQGSEATYESGFVIDKFPISRPNLTFSTLTVSNMSPEDSSIYLCSVAGGNEKLFFGSGTQLSVL.